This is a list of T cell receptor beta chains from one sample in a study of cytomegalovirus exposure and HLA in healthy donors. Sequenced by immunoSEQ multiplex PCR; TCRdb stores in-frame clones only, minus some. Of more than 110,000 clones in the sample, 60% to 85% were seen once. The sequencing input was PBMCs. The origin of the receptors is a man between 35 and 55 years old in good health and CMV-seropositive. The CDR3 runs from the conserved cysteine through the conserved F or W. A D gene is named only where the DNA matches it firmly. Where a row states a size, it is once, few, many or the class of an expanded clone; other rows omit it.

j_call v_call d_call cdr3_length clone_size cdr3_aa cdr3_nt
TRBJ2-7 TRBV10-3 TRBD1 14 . CAIRPGTGVYEQYF TGTGCCATCAGACCCGGGACAGGGGTCTACGAGCAGTACTTC
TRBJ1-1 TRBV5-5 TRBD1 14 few CASSLDRGEGEAFF TGTGCCAGCAGCTTGGACAGGGGCGAGGGTGAAGCTTTCTTT
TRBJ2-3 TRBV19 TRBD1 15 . CASSHRGFPTDTQYF TGTGCCAGTAGTCACAGGGGGTTCCCCACAGATACGCAGTATTTT
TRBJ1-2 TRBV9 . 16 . CASSVDSSGLDYGYTF TGTGCCAGCAGCGTAGATTCGTCAGGGCTTGACTATGGCTACACCTTC
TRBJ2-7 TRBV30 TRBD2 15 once CAFWTSGRTPYEQYF TGTGCCTTCTGGACTAGCGGGAGGACCCCCTACGAGCAGTACTTC
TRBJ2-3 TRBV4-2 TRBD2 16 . CASSQTLGSGRDTQYF TGTGCCAGCAGCCAAACTCTTGGGAGCGGGAGAGATACGCAGTATTTT
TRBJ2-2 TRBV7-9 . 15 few CASSLAGHNAGELFF TGTGCCAGCAGCTTAGCTGGACACAATGCCGGGGAGCTGTTTTTT
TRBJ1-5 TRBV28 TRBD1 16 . CASSLGQGVSNQPQHF TGTGCCAGCAGTTTGGGACAGGGGGTGAGCAATCAGCCCCAGCATTTT
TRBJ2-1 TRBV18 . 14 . CASSPSRSYNEQFF TGTGCCAGCTCACCATCCAGATCCTACAATGAGCAGTTCTTC
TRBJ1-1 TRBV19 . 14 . CASSMGRTPIEAFF TGTGCCAGTAGTATGGGCAGAACACCTATTGAAGCTTTCTTT
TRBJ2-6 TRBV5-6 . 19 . CASSSLREAQTSGANVLTF TGTGCCAGCAGCTCCTTACGAGAGGCTCAAACATCTGGGGCCAACGTCCTGACTTTC
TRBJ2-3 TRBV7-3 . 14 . CASSFGGTTDTQYF TGTGCCAGCAGCTTCGGGGGAACCACAGATACGCAGTATTTT
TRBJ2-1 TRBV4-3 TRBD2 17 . CASSQDTTGGPWNEQFF TGCGCCAGCAGCCAAGATACCACGGGAGGGCCTTGGAATGAGCAGTTCTTC
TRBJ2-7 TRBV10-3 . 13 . CAISEGSIYEQYF TGTGCCATCAGTGAAGGTAGCATCTACGAGCAGTACTTC
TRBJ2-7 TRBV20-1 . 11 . CSAREGYEQYF TGCAGTGCTAGGGAGGGCTACGAGCAGTACTTC
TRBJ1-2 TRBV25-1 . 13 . CASSASSRYGYTF TGTGCCAGCAGTGCCTCTTCGCGCTATGGCTACACCTTC
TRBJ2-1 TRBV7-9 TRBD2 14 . CASSPEGLAIEQFF TGTGCCAGCAGCCCAGAGGGACTAGCGATTGAGCAGTTCTTC
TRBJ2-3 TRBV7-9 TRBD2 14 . CASSISGTTDTQYF TGTGCCAGCAGCATTAGCGGGACCACAGATACGCAGTATTTT
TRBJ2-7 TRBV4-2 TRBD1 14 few CASSQEGTVGGQYF TGTGCCAGCAGCCAAGAGGGGACAGTCGGCGGACAGTACTTC
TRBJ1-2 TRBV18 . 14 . CASSPLEANYGYTF TGTGCCAGCTCACCACTAGAAGCTAACTATGGCTACACCTTC
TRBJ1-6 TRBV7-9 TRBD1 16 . CASSLARTGDNSPLHF TGTGCCAGCAGCTTAGCTCGGACAGGGGACAATTCACCCCTCCACTTT
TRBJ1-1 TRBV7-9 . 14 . CASSPTAANTEAFF TGTGCCAGCAGCCCCACAGCCGCGAACACTGAAGCTTTCTTT
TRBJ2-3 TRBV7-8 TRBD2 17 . CASSLPKGRGSTDTQYF TGTGCCAGCAGCTTACCTAAAGGGCGGGGGAGCACAGATACGCAGTATTTT
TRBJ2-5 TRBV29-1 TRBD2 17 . CSAVGAGGGIPQETQYF TGCAGCGCCGTCGGGGCCGGGGGGGGGATACCACAAGAGACCCAGTACTTC
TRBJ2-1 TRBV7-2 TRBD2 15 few CASRTGTSGYNEQFF TGTGCCAGCAGGACCGGGACTAGCGGCTACAATGAGCAGTTCTTC
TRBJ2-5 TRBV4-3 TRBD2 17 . CASSQDLPGGVQETQYF TGCGCCAGCAGCCAAGATCTGCCCGGGGGGGTACAAGAGACCCAGTACTTC
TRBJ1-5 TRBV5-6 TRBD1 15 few CASSWGQGKGQPQHF TGTGCCAGCAGCTGGGGACAGGGGAAGGGACAGCCCCAGCATTTT
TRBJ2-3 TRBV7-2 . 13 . CASSLGAGDTQYF TGTGCCAGCAGCTTAGGAGCGGGAGATACGCAGTATTTT
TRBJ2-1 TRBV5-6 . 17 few CASSLSSGGPRGNEQFF TGTGCCAGCAGCTTATCGTCGGGCGGGCCAAGGGGGAATGAGCAGTTCTTC
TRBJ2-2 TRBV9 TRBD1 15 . CASSFKIGTAGELFF TGTGCCAGCAGCTTTAAAATTGGGACAGCCGGGGAGCTGTTTTTT
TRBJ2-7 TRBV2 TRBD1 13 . CASNRDRGDEQYF TGTGCCAGCAACCGGGACAGGGGAGACGAGCAGTACTTC
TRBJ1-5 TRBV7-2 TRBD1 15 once CASSLQGFWNQPQHF TGTGCCAGCAGCCTACAGGGGTTTTGGAATCAGCCCCAGCATTTT
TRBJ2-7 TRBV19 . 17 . CASSLIVGGTHTPEQYF TGTGCCAGTAGTCTAATTGTTGGCGGGACCCATACCCCCGAGCAGTACTTC
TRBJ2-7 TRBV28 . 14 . CASSEATVEYEQYF TGTGCCAGTTCTGAAGCGACAGTAGAGTACGAGCAGTACTTC
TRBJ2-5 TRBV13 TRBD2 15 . CASSPKRGVWETQYF TGTGCCAGCAGCCCGAAGCGGGGCGTTTGGGAGACCCAGTACTTC
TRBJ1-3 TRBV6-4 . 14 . CASSATASGNTIYF TGTGCCAGCAGTGCGACAGCGTCTGGAAACACCATATATTTT
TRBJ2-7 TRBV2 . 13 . CASSTGKTYEQYF TGTGCCAGCAGCACAGGGAAAACCTACGAGCAGTACTTC
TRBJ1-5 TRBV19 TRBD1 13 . CASKRTGDQPQHF TGTGCCAGTAAGAGGACAGGGGATCAGCCCCAGCATTTT
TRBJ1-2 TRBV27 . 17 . CASSLGRLGLPHDGYTF TGTGCCAGCAGTTTAGGTCGTCTAGGACTGCCGCATGACGGCTACACCTTC
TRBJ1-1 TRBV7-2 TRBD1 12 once CASRDREGLAFF TGTGCCAGCAGAGACAGGGAAGGGTTAGCTTTCTTT
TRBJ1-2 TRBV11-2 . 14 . CASSPGSPGMGYTF TGTGCCAGCAGCCCCGGGAGCCCCGGTATGGGCTACACCTTC
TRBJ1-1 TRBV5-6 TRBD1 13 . CASSEGTGGKNYF TGTGCCAGCAGCGAAGGGACAGGGGGTAAGAACTACTTT
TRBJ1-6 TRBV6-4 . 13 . CASSAGIYSPLHF TGTGCCAGCAGTGCAGGGATTTATTCACCCCTCCACTTT
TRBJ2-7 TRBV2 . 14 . CASSFTGISAEQYF TGTGCCAGCAGTTTTACCGGGATTTCTGCCGAGCAGTACTTC
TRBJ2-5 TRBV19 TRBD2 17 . CASSTGGTTLNQETQYF TGTGCCAGTAGTACGGGGGGAACGACCCTAAACCAAGAGACCCAGTACTTC
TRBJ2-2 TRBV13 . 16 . CASSFGTSLGTGELFF TGTGCCAGCAGTTTCGGGACATCCTTGGGGACCGGGGAGCTGTTTTTT
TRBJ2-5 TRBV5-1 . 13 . CASSFGGGETQYF TGCGCCAGCAGCTTTGGCGGAGGAGAGACCCAGTACTTC
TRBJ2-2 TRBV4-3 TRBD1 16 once CASSFGQGANTGELFF TGCGCCAGCAGCTTCGGACAGGGGGCAAACACCGGGGAGCTGTTTTTT
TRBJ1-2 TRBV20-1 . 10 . CSARALLITF TGCAGTGCTAGGGCCCTTTTGATAACCTTC
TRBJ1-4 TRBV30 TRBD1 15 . CAWSGRQGGGEKLFF TGTGCCTGGAGTGGCCGACAGGGAGGAGGGGAAAAACTGTTTTTT
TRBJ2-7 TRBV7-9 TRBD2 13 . CASSPGGGYEQYF TGTGCCAGCAGCCCGGGAGGGGGCTACGAGCAGTACTTC
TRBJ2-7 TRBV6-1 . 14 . CASSGPTTGYEQYF TGTGCCAGCAGTGGGCCCACAACGGGGTACGAGCAGTACTTC
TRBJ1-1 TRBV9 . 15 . CASSEQADWNTEAFF TGTGCCAGCAGCGAACAGGCGGATTGGAACACTGAAGCTTTCTTT